Listed below are T cell receptor beta chains from one sample, sequenced in a study of monozygotic twins with cystic fibrosis. Sequencing was performed with immunoSEQ multiplex PCR; in TCRdb, only in-frame clones are kept and a portion is missing. This table holds 30,000 to 35,000 clones, around 96% found once. The sequencing sample was made of blood. Receptors were obtained from a girl aged 2 to 9 with cystic fibrosis. Each CDR3 is given with its conserved first and last residue. The D gene is left open where the match is weak. Clone size is not always given. Where it is, it says once, few, many or a class for expanded clones.

TRBJ2-1 TRBV7-3 TRBD2 NA CASSLREYNEQFF TGTGCCAGCAGCTTGCGGGAGTACAATGAGCAGTTCTTC
TRBJ1-1 TRBV12-5 NA NA CASGPPTRREAFF TGTGCTAGTGGTCCCCCCACTCGACGGGAAGCTTTCTTT
TRBJ2-3 TRBV7-9 TRBD1 once CASSPRVGTALNTQYF TGTGCCAGCAGCCCGAGGGTGGGGACAGCCCTCAATACGCAGTATTTT
TRBJ2-7 TRBV27 NA NA CASSLSPGSGYEQYF TGTGCCAGCAGTTTATCACCCGGGAGTGGTTACGAGCAGTACTTC
TRBJ1-5 TRBV18 NA NA CASSPDTWQARGGNQPQHF TGTGCCAGCTCACCGGACACATGGCAGGCTAGGGGGGGAAATCAGCCCCAGCATTTT
TRBJ1-5 TRBV5-8 NA NA CASSLGQDSNQPQHF TGTGCCAGCAGCTTGGGTCAGGATAGCAATCAGCCCCAGCATTTT
TRBJ2-3 TRBV2 NA NA CASTEDPDTQYF TGTGCCAGCACCGAAGATCCAGATACGCAGTATTTT
TRBJ2-3 TRBV6-5 TRBD2 NA CASSGGGYTDTQYF TGTGCCAGCAGCGGGGGGGGATACACAGATACGCAGTATTTT
TRBJ2-7 TRBV5-6 TRBD2 NA CASSLGLAGNYEQYF TGTGCCAGCAGCTTGGGGCTAGCGGGAAACTACGAGCAGTACTTC
TRBJ1-2 TRBV10-1 NA NA CASSESVDGTNYGYTF TGCGCCAGCAGTGAGTCGGTAGACGGAACTAACTATGGCTACACCTTC
TRBJ1-1 TRBV6-5 TRBD1 NA CASSRTGSNTEAFF TGTGCCAGCAGCCGGACAGGGTCGAACACTGAAGCTTTCTTT
TRBJ2-2 TRBV5-1 NA NA CASSLARNRNTGELFF TGCGCCAGCAGCTTGGCAAGAAACCGCAACACCGGGGAGCTGTTTTTT
TRBJ2-3 TRBV7-2 TRBD2 NA CASSRRLAGNEDTQYF TGTGCCAGCAGCCGTCGGCTAGCGGGGAATGAAGATACGCAGTATTTT
TRBJ1-1 TRBV15 NA NA CATSRYRTEAFF TGTGCCACCAGCAGATATCGCACTGAAGCTTTCTTT
TRBJ2-3 TRBV10-1 NA NA CASRSGLLNTDTQYF TGCGCCAGCAGGTCGGGACTCCTAAACACAGATACGCAGTATTTT
TRBJ2-1 TRBV19 TRBD2 NA CASSRLADYNEQFF TGTGCCAGTAGTCGACTAGCGGACTACAATGAGCAGTTCTTC
TRBJ1-1 TRBV9 TRBD1 NA CASSAGGIAEAFF TGTGCCAGCAGCGCAGGGGGGATCGCTGAAGCTTTCTTT
TRBJ2-7 TRBV28 NA NA CASSLEAASPNEQYF TGTGCCAGCAGTTTAGAGGCGGCCTCACCCAACGAGCAGTACTTC
TRBJ2-3 TRBV29-1 NA NA CSVERQGEGTDTQYF TGCAGCGTTGAGCGGCAGGGGGAGGGCACAGATACGCAGTATTTT
TRBJ1-2 TRBV6-1 NA few CASSSLDRYGYTF TGTGCCAGCAGTTCTCTGGACCGCTATGGCTACACCTTC
TRBJ1-2 TRBV19 NA NA CASTATVQTGGYTF TGTGCCAGTACCGCGACAGTACAGACTGGTGGCTACACCTTC
TRBJ2-3 TRBV18 TRBD1 NA CASSPATGLIADTQYF TGTGCCAGCTCACCGGCGACAGGGCTTATAGCAGATACGCAGTATTTT
TRBJ2-7 TRBV5-6 TRBD2 NA CASSRLGTSQYF TGTGCCAGCAGCCGTCTCGGGACTAGTCAGTACTTC
TRBJ1-1 TRBV21-1 NA NA CAKRTAWGTEAFF TGTGCCAAACGGACAGCCTGGGGGACTGAAGCTTTCTTT
TRBJ2-1 TRBV5-4 TRBD2 NA CASSLGTSEGDEQFF TGTGCCAGCAGCCTCGGGACTAGCGAGGGTGATGAGCAGTTCTTC
TRBJ1-5 TRBV7-6 NA NA CASSPGAGYQPQHF TGTGCCAGCAGCCCGGGGGCTGGTTATCAGCCCCAGCATTTT
TRBJ1-1 TRBV5-6 NA NA CASSPGGGNTEAFF TGTGCCAGCAGCCCCGGGGGTGGGAACACTGAAGCTTTCTTT
TRBJ1-1 TRBV6-1 NA NA CASSEGGNTEAFF TGTGCCAGCAGTGAAGGGGGGAACACTGAAGCTTTCTTT
TRBJ2-7 TRBV29-1 NA NA CSARDNSYEQYF TGCAGCGCACGGGACAACTCCTACGAGCAGTACTTC
TRBJ2-3 TRBV4-2 NA NA CASSQDPRYTSTDTQYF TGTGCCAGCAGCCAAGATCCCCGATATACTAGCACAGATACGCAGTATTTT
TRBJ2-7 TRBV27 TRBD2 NA CASSFTSGRVVYEQYF TGTGCCAGCAGTTTTACTAGCGGGAGGGTAGTATACGAGCAGTACTTC
TRBJ2-7 TRBV13 NA NA CASSLGRSYEQYF TGTGCCAGCAGCTTAGGGCGCTCCTACGAGCAGTACTTC
TRBJ1-2 TRBV19 TRBD1 few CASSWKGAAYGYTF TGTGCCAGTAGTTGGAAGGGGGCGGCCTATGGCTACACCTTC
TRBJ2-1 TRBV4-1 NA NA CASSANNEQFF TGCGCCAGCAGCGCTAACAATGAGCAGTTCTTC
TRBJ2-3 TRBV13 NA NA CASSLVGRGWTDTQYF TGTGCCAGCAGCTTAGTGGGCAGGGGATGGACAGATACGCAGTATTTT
TRBJ2-7 TRBV11-2 NA NA CASSIQGFYEQYF TGTGCCAGCAGCATACAGGGTTTCTACGAGCAGTACTTC
TRBJ2-3 TRBV9 TRBD2 NA CASNRGGDPSTDTQYF TGTGCCAGTAACCGGGGGGGAGACCCGAGCACAGATACGCAGTATTTT
TRBJ2-1 TRBV18 TRBD2 NA CASSQRLAGDYDEQFF TGTGCCAGCTCACAACGGCTAGCGGGAGATTATGATGAGCAGTTCTTC
TRBJ1-1 TRBV19 TRBD1 NA CASRSGGSNTEAFF TGTGCCAGTAGATCAGGGGGCTCGAACACTGAAGCTTTCTTT
TRBJ2-7 TRBV20-1 NA NA CSARDRAEQYF TGCAGTGCTAGAGATCGAGCAGAGCAGTACTTC
TRBJ2-7 TRBV6-5 TRBD1 NA CASRTGTGISEQYF TGTGCCAGCAGGACCGGGACAGGGATAAGCGAGCAGTACTTC
TRBJ1-2 TRBV6-5 NA NA CASSYSGDPNYGYTF TGTGCCAGCAGTTACTCGGGGGATCCTAACTATGGCTACACCTTC
TRBJ1-1 TRBV25-1 NA NA CASSPTSDVVQENTEAFF TGTGCCAGCAGCCCCACGAGCGATGTAGTGCAGGAGAACACTGAAGCTTTCTTT
TRBJ1-2 TRBV29-1 TRBD1 NA CSVESSATGDVFYGYTF TGCAGCGTTGAATCTTCGGCGACAGGGGATGTTTTCTATGGCTACACCTTC
TRBJ2-7 TRBV6-1 NA NA CASSEIVYEQYF TGTGCCAGCAGTGAAATTGTCTACGAGCAGTACTTC
TRBJ2-3 TRBV27 NA NA CASSPLLTPSTDTQYF TGTGCCAGCAGCCCCCTTCTAACACCTAGCACAGATACGCAGTATTTT